The 21 T cell receptor beta chains in this list originate from one sample, sequenced in a study of blood T cell repertoires in COVID-19. The protocol was immunoSEQ multiplex PCR, while the TCRdb copy is restricted to in-frame clones and leaves out a portion. The data hold 250,000 to 350,000 clones, with around 87% observed a single time. Sequenced: peripheral blood. These receptors were taken from a man aged 18 to 30 with active or convalescent COVID-19.

For the CDR3, the DNA is TGTGCCAGCAGCCCGGCCCGCGGATCTAGCACAGATACGCAGTATTTT. It codes for CASSPARGSSTDTQYF. The chain joins TRBV7-2 to TRBJ2-3, with D hard to call. Germline V gene lookup returns CDR1 SGHTA and CDR2 FQGNSA. With 5 bases removed from V and 0 bases from J, the gap between germline ends came to 15 bases. This CDR3 has 16 residues.

The chain carries TRBV5-6 and TRBJ2-1; weak D call: TRBD1 (5 bases). Germline CDR1 reads SGHDT; CDR2 reads YYEEEE. The V end was cut by 5 bases, the J end by 0 bases, with 12 bases between. This CDR3 has 15 amino acids. The CDR3 loop is CASSPRAGSYNEQFF. CDR3 nucleotide sequence: TGTGCCAGCAGTCCCAGGGCCGGCTCCTACAATGAGCAGTTCTTC.

The gene calls are TRBV12-3 or TRBV12-4 and TRBJ2-7; D might be TRBD1 (5 bases). The V gene lost 4 bases and the J gene lost 7 bases, with 14 bases spanning the gap. This CDR3 spans 13 amino acids. CDR3 residues: CASSYSPGQEQYF. In DNA, the CDR3 is TGTGCCAGCAGTTATTCTCCAGGGCAAGAGCAGTACTTC.

J is TRBJ2-7 and V is TRBV14; D unclear. V dropped 0 bases and J dropped 2 bases, with 17 bases sitting between them. This CDR3 is 17 amino acids long. The V gene's germline CDR1 is SGHDN and CDR2 FVKESK. The CDR3 nucleotides read TGTGCCAGCAGCCAAGATCTAACATTGAAGCGACCCTACGAGCAGTACTTC. It is translated as CASSQDLTLKRPYEQYF.

Concerning this clone itself: Other DNA variants within this sample encode the same CDR3. The chain recombines TRBV19 with TRBJ2-7; 8 bases are a match to TRBD2. CDR1 and CDR2 (germline): LNHDA, SQIVND (reference sequence). This CDR3 is 13 amino acids long. The ends lost 8 bases at V and 5 bases at J; junction bases unmatched: 8. Here the CDR3 reads CASSGTSVDEQYF. The CDR3 region has the DNA TGTGCCAGTTCCGGGACTAGTGTAGACGAGCAGTACTTC.

V and J are TRBV28 and TRBJ1-1; D possibly corresponds to TRBD1 (5 bases). CDR3 length: 13 residues. The ends were cut back, 6 bases at V and 3 bases at J, with 11 bases in the middle. Germline V gene sequence: CDR1 MDHEN, CDR2 SYDVKM. The DNA of the CDR3 is TGTGCCAGCAGAACCAGACAGTACACTGAAGCTTTCTTT. Translation: CASRTRQYTEAFF.

The chain joins TRBV28 to TRBJ2-2; D may be TRBD1 (6 bases). The V gene's germline CDR1 is MDHEN and CDR2 SYDVKM. CDR3 length equals 16 residues. V gave up 5 bases and J gave up 7 bases, with 20 bases separating them. The CDR3 spells CASSPAGAPLYGELFF. DNA for the CDR3: TGTGCCAGCAGTCCCGCAGGGGCCCCCCTTTACGGGGAGCTGTTTTTT.

In its sample, this clone was seen a few times. The chain is built from TRBV11-2 and TRBJ2-2; 9 bases fit TRBD1. J lost 8 bases, V lost 6 bases, and 10 bases had no gene match. This CDR3 spans 15 amino acids. In germline, CDR1 is SGHAT, CDR2 FQNNGV. This CDR3 is CASRNRDRVGGELFF. The CDR3 DNA follows: TGTGCCAGCAGAAACCGGGACAGGGTTGGTGGGGAGCTGTTTTTT.

As to this clone: Additional DNA sequences in this sample encode the identical CDR3. The rearrangement links TRBV29-1 to TRBJ2-3; D perhaps matches TRBD1 (6 bases). The CDR3 loop spans 13 amino acids. The ends were cut back, 4 bases at V and 0 bases at J, with 8 bases in the middle. Germline lookup yields CDR1 SQVTM and CDR2 ANQGSEA. This chain's CDR3 is CSVVRGSTDTQYF. The CDR3 DNA reads TGCAGCGTTGTGAGGGGGAGCACAGATACGCAGTATTTT.

The chain combines TRBV9 with TRBJ1-6; 10 positions match TRBD1. The CDR3 is made up of 17 amino acids. The J segment lost 10 bases and the V segment lost 1 base, leaving 11 bases of the junction unmatched. In germline, CDR1 is SGDLS, CDR2 YYNGEE. The CDR3 sequence is CASSVQDTGTGVSPLHF. CDR3 coding DNA: TGTGCCAGCAGCGTACAGGACACCGGGACAGGGGTCTCACCCCTCCACTTT.

The chain links TRBV4-2 to TRBJ1-5, with TRBD1 identical over 8 bases. CDR3 length equals 15 residues. V dropped 3 bases and J dropped 4; count of bases not matched to a gene: 5. Germline V gene data show CDR1 as LGHNA and CDR2 as YNFKEQ. Here the CDR3 DNA reads TGTGCCAGCAGCCAGTGGACAGGGTCAAATCAGCCCCAGCATTTT. Protein sequence: CASSQWTGSNQPQHF.

The chain recombines TRBV2 with TRBJ2-5; 8 nucleotides line up with TRBD2. Germline V gene sequence: CDR1 SNHLY, CDR2 FYNNEI. V trimming: 3 bases; J trimming: 7 bases; junction bases outside the gene matches: 10. The CDR3 sequence is 15 residues long. Written as DNA, the CDR3 is TGTGCCAGCAGTGATAATTCGGGGGGGCCTGGGACCCAGTACTTC. It specifies CASSDNSGGPGTQYF.

The chain couples TRBV11-2 to TRBJ1-2, with D possibly TRBD1 on 6 matching bases. V shed 2 bases and J shed 6 bases, with 16 bases lying between them. The CDR3 contains 15 residues. The germline V gene has CDR1 SGHAT and CDR2 FQNNGV. In DNA form, the CDR3 reads TGTGCCAGCAGCTTATATACTTTAGGGGGAAATGGCTACACCTTC. Its protein product is CASSLYTLGGNGYTF.

V and J are TRBV7-2 and TRBJ2-7; TRBD1 is a possible D gene (5 bases). Trimming removed 2 bases from V and 3 bases from J, with 11 bases in between. Germline V gene lookup returns CDR1 SGHTA and CDR2 FQGNSA. CDR3 length: 14 residues. CDR3 in DNA: TGTGCCAGCAGCTTAAGAACAGGAGTCTACGAGCAGTACTTC. Protein sequence: CASSLRTGVYEQYF.

V gene TRBV7-2 combines with J gene TRBJ2-7; 11 bases match TRBD1. Germline V gives CDR1 SGHTA, CDR2 FQGNSA. The V and J ends lost 0 bases and 2 bases, in that order; junction bases with no gene match: 3. This CDR3 has 16 amino acids. CDR3 DNA: TGTGCCAGCAGCTTAGCTGGACAGGGGGCCCCCTACGAGCAGTACTTC. Its translation: CASSLAGQGAPYEQYF.

This clone appeared a few times. This sample also contains other DNA sequences that code for the same CDR3. The chain links TRBV3-1 (or the pseudogene TRBV3-2) to TRBJ2-7; 7 positions agree with TRBD1. Germline trimming cut 1 base from V and 3 bases from J; bases unmatched to any gene: 3. This CDR3 is 14 amino acids long. Germline V gene lookup returns CDR1 LGHDT and CDR2 YNNKEL (reference sequence). CDR3 coding DNA: TGTGCCAGCAGCCAAGGGTACAGGGGCTACGAGCAGTACTTC. Translating gives CASSQGYRGYEQYF.

This chain links TRBV15 with TRBJ2-7, with TRBD2 identical over 10 bases. Germline V gives CDR1 LNHNV, CDR2 YYDKDF (reference sequence). V shed 0 bases and J 3 bases; nucleotides not matched to a gene: 8. The CDR3 is 17 amino acids. The CDR3 DNA reads as TGTGCCACCAGCAGAGATGTGTTGCTAGCGGGGGACTACGAGCAGTACTTC. It specifies CATSRDVLLAGDYEQYF.

The chain combines TRBV6-5 with TRBJ1-1, with D uncertain. Germline CDR1 MNHEY, CDR2 SVGAGI. V dropped 0 bases and J dropped 1 base, with 9 bases sitting between them. CDR3 length: 15 amino acids. The CDR3 here is CASSYSVAGNTEAFF. The CDR3 DNA sequence: TGTGCCAGCAGTTACTCGGTGGCAGGGAACACTGAAGCTTTCTTT.

The chain recombines TRBV10-2 with TRBJ2-1; maybe TRBD2 (5 bases). Germline V gives CDR1 WSHSY, CDR2 SAAADI. This CDR3 has 23 residues. The V gene lost 2 bases and the J gene lost 0 bases, with 32 bases spanning the gap. CDR3 loop: CASSEPRTRVGASIEPSYNEQFF. The CDR3 coding sequence is TGCGCCAGCAGTGAGCCCAGGACGCGGGTTGGAGCCTCCATAGAACCCTCCTACAATGAGCAGTTCTTC.

This clone was counted between two and nine times. The CDR3 DNA reads as TGCAGTGCTAGTGGGGGCGCGAACACCGGGGAGCTGTTTTTT. This sequence encodes CSASGGANTGELFF. The chain links TRBV20-1 to TRBJ2-2; maybe TRBD1 (6 bases). This CDR3 is 14 amino acids long. Trimming cost V 3 bases and J 0 bases, with 8 bases left between them. CDR1 and CDR2 from the germline V gene are DFQATT and SNEGSKA (reference sequence).

This rearrangement joins TRBV28 to TRBJ1-2; the match to TRBD1 covers 10 bases. V was clipped by 6 bases and J by 4 bases; unmatched bases: 11. This CDR3 has 16 residues. Looked up from germline, CDR1 is MDHEN and CDR2 is SYDVKM. The DNA for the CDR3 is TGTGCCAGCAGCAAACCCTTGGACAGGGGGATCTATGGCTACACCTTC. Amino acid sequence: CASSKPLDRGIYGYTF.